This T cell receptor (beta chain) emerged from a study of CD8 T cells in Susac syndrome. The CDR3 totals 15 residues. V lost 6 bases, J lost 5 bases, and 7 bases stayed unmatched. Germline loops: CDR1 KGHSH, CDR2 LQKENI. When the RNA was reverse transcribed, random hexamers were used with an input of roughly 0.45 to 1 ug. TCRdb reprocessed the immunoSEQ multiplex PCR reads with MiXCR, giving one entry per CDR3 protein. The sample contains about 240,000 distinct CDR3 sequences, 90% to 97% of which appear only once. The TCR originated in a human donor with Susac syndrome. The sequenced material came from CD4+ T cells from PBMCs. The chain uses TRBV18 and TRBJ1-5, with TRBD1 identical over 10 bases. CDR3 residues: CASSSGQGVYQPQHF. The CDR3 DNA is TGTGCCAGCTCGTCCGGACAGGGGGTATATCAGCCCCAGCATTTT.